The TCR beta chain under discussion was sequenced for a study of beta chain features in type 1 diabetes (dated by TCRdb to 2017 to 2018). Context from the whole study: Mean age, gender distribution, total cell number and subset yield did not differ between patients and healthy donors. Across all samples, approximately 100 million sorted cells were examined, and cell number per subset correlated strongly with RNA yield. Whereas all 30 or so donors provided naive and central memory subsets, regulatory and stem cell-like memory subsets were isolated from just 8 patients and roughly eight healthy donors. In the study, recently diagnosed type 1 diabetes patients and matched healthy donors were compared on the TCRB repertoires of their sorted circulating CD4+ T cell subsets. Beyond this particular receptor, the publication reports: At VDJ recombination sites, type 1 diabetes patients had fewer insertions and more deleted nucleotides, which implies abnormalities in thymic rearrangement. Shorter templates might have been favored by PCR, but patient and control samples were amplified and corrected together, so both groups would have been affected equally by any skew. Sequencing cDNA rather than genomic DNA could over-represent highly expressing activated cells, although activation and CD3 levels did not differ between groups. Type 1 diabetes patients showed a moderate but significant shortening of TCRB CDR3 length in all four CD4+ subsets. Because the HLA sub-analyses included only small numbers of individuals, any influence of HLA type on TCRB rearrangement was left unresolved. Naive, central memory and regulatory TCRB repertoires appeared to be more similar among patients than among healthy donors.

All of the isolated RNA was reverse transcribed with the High Capacity cDNA Reverse Transcription Kit, so expressed TCRB transcripts were sequenced. Naive, central memory and regulatory T cell samples underwent deep immunoSEQ sequencing, averaging about 3.57 million total reads per sample. Sorted cells were lysed in RLT buffer, and RNA was extracted using DNase-treated RNeasy Micro or Mini kits according to cell number. To prevent cross-contamination, every cell subset was processed on its own, while patient and healthy donor samples were processed together. TCRB sequences were amplified from cDNA with the immunoSEQ multiplex PCR, producing 87-bp fragments spanning the CDR3 region. Amplicons were sequenced on the Illumina HiSeq platform. The paper's data handling went like this. PCR bias was corrected computationally using synthetic template baselines, and reads within Hamming distance 2 were collapsed, with unmergeable singletons discarded. Reads were aligned to IMGT to assign V, D and J genes, CDR3 length, and insertions or deletions at six rearrangement sites. Within each subset, clonotype counts were normalized to sorted cell number, after which true diversity and Gini coefficients were computed with the tcR R package. The overlap coefficient, calculated on TCRB nucleotide sequences, was used to measure repertoire sharing. As a proxy for the pre-selection repertoire, out-of-frame TCRB sequences from naive cells were analyzed. TCRdb stores this immuneACCESS table with in-frame sequences only. Part of the clones is absent; in the studies checked, under half of the shortfall reflects unresolved V genes, and no reason is known for the rest. V, J and clone size are taken as reported in that table, and D and trimming were inferred from the DNA itself. The sample table lists hundreds of thousands of clones, around 9.6% of them with a count of one. The ten most abundant clones make up under 0.035% of the sample.

Worth noting for this clone: Which antigen it targets is not known. Per-base qualities were not stored, and no clone one base away is much larger.

Inclusive of the bounding cysteine and phenylalanine, the CDR3 is 13 residues long. Left in the record is the CDR3 DNA by itself, 39 bases read in frame from the first base. The trim is 1 base for V and 5 bases for J, with a gap of 8 bases between the germline ends. CDR1 and CDR2 (SGHNT, YENEEA) derive from the germline V gene. Each donor gave one peripheral blood draw, around 0.12 L on average, collected into heparinised tubes. A BD FACSAria II was used to sort naive, central memory, regulatory and stem cell-like memory CD4+ T cells with a panel that included CD45RO, CCR7, CD25, CD127, CD95 and CD27. Every sorted population had a purity above 98%. PBMCs were isolated right away by Lymphoprep density gradient centrifugation and were stained directly, without culture. So that batch effects would be minimized, each experiment stained and sorted samples in pairs, pairing one healthy donor with one patient.

Sequences were obtained from naive CD4+ T cells from blood. The meaning of the sample's cell subset or site label: true naive CD4+ T cells. The V and J genes are TRBV11-3 and TRBJ2-5; no D gene is confidently identified. The origin of this receptor is a woman aged 18-29 years in good health. In nucleotide form, the sequence is TGTGCCAGCAGCTTAGGGAGTTGGGAGACCCAGTACTTC. It is translated as CASSLGSWETQYF.